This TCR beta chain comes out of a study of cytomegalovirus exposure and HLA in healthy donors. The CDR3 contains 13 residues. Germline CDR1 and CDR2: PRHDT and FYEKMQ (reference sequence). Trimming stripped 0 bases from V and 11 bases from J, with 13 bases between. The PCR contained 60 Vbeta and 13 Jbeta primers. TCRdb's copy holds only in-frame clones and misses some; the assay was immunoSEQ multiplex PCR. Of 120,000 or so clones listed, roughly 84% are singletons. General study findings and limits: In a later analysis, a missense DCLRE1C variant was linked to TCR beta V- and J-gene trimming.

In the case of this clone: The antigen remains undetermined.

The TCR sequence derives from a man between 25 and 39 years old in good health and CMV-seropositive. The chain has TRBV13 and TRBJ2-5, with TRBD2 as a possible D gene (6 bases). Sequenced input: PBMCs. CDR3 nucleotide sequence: TGTGCCAGCAGCTTAGGCGGGACGGGGGAGCAGTACTTC. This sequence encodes CASSLGGTGEQYF.